Described below is a single TCR beta chain sequence and its context. Its antigen remains unidentified. The sample is drawn from a study of T cell responses to AZD1222 COVID-19 vaccine. Study-level points and caveats: Nearly half of unique spike-specific TCRs reportedly avoided B.1.351 and B.1.1.7 mutated regions.

V was clipped by 1 base and J by 4 bases, with 13 bases between them. Germline V gene sequence: CDR1 SEHNR, CDR2 FQNEAQ (reference sequence). The CDR3 spans 15 residues. Sequencing used immunoSEQ multiplex PCR; TCRdb keeps in-frame clones, though not all of them. The sample has hundreds of thousands of clones, about 93% seen once. The chain combines TRBV7-9 with TRBJ1-2, with D unresolved. The clonotype originates from an adult in good health. The specimen comprised peripheral blood, sampled on day 0 of MenACWY control vaccination. The CDR3 nucleotides read TGTGCCAGCAGCTTAGACGGGAGGAGTTTCTATGGCTACACCTTC. Translating gives CASSLDGRSFYGYTF.